This T cell receptor (beta chain) was identified during a study of metastatic and nonmetastatic thyroid tumors (dated by TCRdb to 2020 to 2021). Context from the whole study: The researchers compared repertoires between peripheral blood samples and tumor or nodule tissue samples from patients with malignant or benign thyroid disease.

The germline V gene gives CDR1 as MGHRA and CDR2 as YSYEKL. At the junction V is shortened by 4 bases and J by 3 bases, with 13 bases in between. The CDR3 starts with the cysteine, ends with the valine, and has 14 residues. Just CDR3 DNA is preserved here, 42 bases in frame from base 1. Study-wide conclusions, independent of this receptor: In both blood and tumor samples, TCR beta diversity was reported to be significantly higher in malignant tumors than in benign nodules.

Libraries came from PCR. Sequenced using an Illumina HiSeq 4000. High-throughput sequencing was used to profile the TCR beta-chain CDR3 region of each patient. The published analysis was carried out like this. Drawing on CDR3 differences between clinicopathological groups, the researchers built a classifier meant to tell apart patients with distant-metastatic papillary thyroid cancer. The Shannon index was used to measure repertoire diversity, and the Morisita-Horn index was used to measure how similar tumor and blood repertoires were. TCRdb ran its own pipeline on the public reads, namely fastp trimming at Q25 and MiXCR clone calling, and kept in-frame beta chains. The V and J calls come from TCRdb's annotation, not from the publication. This sample has tens of thousands of clones in its table, and approximately 15% of those were observed once. More than 6.5% of the sample lies in the top ten. Ten or more counts support this clone. This clone's antigen is unknown. No much larger clonotype is one base removed from it; base qualities were not supplied.

No treatment had been received by any patient before thyroid surgery. Patient clinical samples collected from the early 2010s to the late 2010s were retrospectively analysed using T-cell receptor beta sequencing. The sequence joins TRBV4-1 to TRBJ2-7; no D segment can be confidently identified. The TCR comes from a male donor with papillary thyroid cancer or a benign thyroid nodule (not recorded which). Some clones in this sample may be carry-over from other donors' samples. The sequencing sample was made of blood. This receptor has the CDR3 CASSRLFGNYEQYV. The base sequence is TGCGCCAGCAGCCGTCTTTTCGGAAACTACGAGCAGTACGTC.